This TCR beta chain was captured in a study of neoadjuvant anti-PD-1 for oral cavity cancer. Method: immunoSEQ multiplex PCR; TCRdb's copy keeps in-frame clones and lacks some. Altogether 84,000 or so clones are present, roughly 80% being singletons, with the ten largest covering roughly 3%. The CDR3 runs 15 residues. Germline lookup yields CDR1 SGHTA and CDR2 FQGNSA. Trimming took off 4 bases at V and 5 bases at J, with 15 bases between the two ends. The chain has TRBV7-2 and TRBJ1-5; D gene uncertain. Sample: PBMCs, taken before nivolumab (anti-PD-1) treatment. The TCR originated in a person aged 35-80 years with oral cavity squamous cell carcinoma. The CDR3 nucleotides are TGTGCCAGCAGCTCGGGAGTAATGACTCATCAGCCCCAGCATTTT. This gives the protein CASSSGVMTHQPQHF.